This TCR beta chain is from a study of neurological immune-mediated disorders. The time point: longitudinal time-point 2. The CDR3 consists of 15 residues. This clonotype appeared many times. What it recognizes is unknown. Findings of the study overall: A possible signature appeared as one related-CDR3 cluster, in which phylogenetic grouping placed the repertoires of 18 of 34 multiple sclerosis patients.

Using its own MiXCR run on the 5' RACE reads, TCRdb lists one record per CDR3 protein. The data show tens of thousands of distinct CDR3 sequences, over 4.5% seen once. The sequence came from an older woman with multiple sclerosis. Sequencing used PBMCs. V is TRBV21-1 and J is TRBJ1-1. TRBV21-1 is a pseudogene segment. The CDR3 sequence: CASSKARIRNTEAFF. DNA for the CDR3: TGTGCCAGCAGCAAAGCGCGGATCAGAAACACTGAAGCTTTCTTT.